The clone carrying this T cell receptor (beta chain) was detected a few times. Its antigen remains unknown. This record comes from a study of CD8 T cells in ankylosing spondylitis. V was pared by 1 base and J by 1 base, with 8 bases between. This CDR3 is 15 amino acids long. Germline CDR1 is SNHLY and CDR2 is FYNNEI. General observations from the study: Fewer than ten highly homologous variants made up a TCR beta motif that seemed to typify ankylosing spondylitis blood.

A single record per CDR3 protein comes from TCRdb applying MiXCR to the 5' RACE reads. In the table there are about 440,000 distinct CDR3 sequences, more than 15% of which are singletons. The V call is TRBV2, the J call TRBJ1-5, with unresolved D. The material sequenced was blood, either unsorted or a sorted T cell fraction (not recorded which). This TCR derives from a male donor with ankylosing spondylitis. The CDR3: CASSEEAPSNQPQHF. In DNA, the CDR3 is TGTGCCAGCAGTGAAGAGGCACCAAGCAATCAGCCCCAGCATTTT. Drawing the rest from reference TRBV2 and TRBJ1-5, the complete variable domain is EPEVTQTPSHQVTQMGQEVILRCVPISNHLYFYWYRQILGQKVEFLVSFYNNEISEKSEIFDDQFSVERPDGSNFTLKIRSTKLEDSAMYFCASSEEAPSNQPQHFGDGTRLSIL.